Listed here are 4 T cell receptor beta chains from one sample, sequenced in a study of T cell changes during pregnancy in multiple sclerosis. Assay: immunoSEQ multiplex PCR; the TCRdb copy retains only in-frame clones and omits some. The sample yields around 36,000 clones, more than 85% seen once. Specimen: CD8+ T cells from peripheral blood mononuclear cells, collected in the first trimester of pregnancy. The source is a female donor with multiple sclerosis, enrolled in a pregnancy study.

The chain uses TRBV18 and TRBJ1-6, with a possible D match to TRBD1 (6 bases). In germline, CDR1 is KGHSH, CDR2 LQKENI. The CDR3 is 14 residues long. Between the trimmed V and J ends, which lost 5 bases and 9 bases, there was a span of 14 bases. DNA of the CDR3: TGTGCCAGCTCAGGGAGCCAGGGGAGTTCACCCCTCCACTTT. It yields the protein CASSGSQGSSPLHF.

V usage is TRBV9 and J usage is TRBJ1-5; D is possibly TRBD1 (5 bases). Trimming removed 3 bases at V and 3 bases at J, with 13 bases between. In germline, CDR1 is SGDLS, CDR2 YYNGEE. The CDR3 runs to 15 residues. The CDR3 region is CASSAAGYDNQPQHF. CDR3 DNA sequence: TGTGCCAGCAGCGCCGCAGGGTATGACAATCAGCCCCAGCATTTT.

In its sample, this clone ranks as medium-sized (0.01 to 0.1%). J is TRBJ1-1 and V is TRBV10-1, with a possible D match to TRBD1 (5 bases). Germline V gene lookup returns CDR1 WNHNN and CDR2 SYGVQD (reference sequence). The length of the CDR3 is 13 residues. Trimming left V 2 bases short and J 3 bases short, with 7 bases between. CDR3 in amino acids: CASSEGDYTEAFF. CDR3 coding DNA: TGCGCCAGCAGTGAGGGGGACTACACTGAAGCTTTCTTT.

This chain connects TRBV9 to TRBJ2-7; D is perhaps TRBD1 (6 bases). The CDR3 length is 15 residues. The germline V gene has CDR1 SGDLS and CDR2 YYNGEE. V lost 3 bases and J lost 1, with 14 bases in between. The CDR3 reads CASSDRDTSSYEQYF. The CDR3 region has the DNA TGTGCCAGCAGCGACCGGGACACCTCTTCCTACGAGCAGTACTTC.